There are many counts of the clone carrying this T cell receptor (beta chain). Antigen specificity is unknown. Trimming took 3 bases from V and 2 from J, leaving 11 bases between them. Germline V gene lookup returns CDR1 SGHVS and CDR2 FQNEAQ. The CDR3 contains 15 residues. This sample was included in a study of read filtering for tumor transcriptome and immune sequencing. General study findings and limits: Roughly 79% of IR-seq clonotypes had one read, totaling about 3.3% of reads; RNA-seq: around 70% and 40%.

The library was built from around 0.4 ug RNA with molecular barcoded adaptors for alpha/delta and beta/gamma chains. TCRdb processed the reads anew with MiXCR; each CDR3 protein has one entry. The table records 100,000 to 150,000 distinct CDR3 sequences, over 10% of them present only once. The specimen sequenced was a population of CD138-negative cells sorted from bone marrow. The chain uses TRBV7-8 and TRBJ1-5; TRBD1 is a possible D gene (5 bases). The receptor's source is a donor older than 35 with multiple myeloma. The CDR3 region is CASSFSAGGNQPQHF. CDR3 coding DNA: TGTGCCAGCAGCTTTTCCGCGGGGGGCAATCAGCCCCAGCATTTT. Full variable domain (missing parts from reference TRBV7-8 and TRBJ1-5): GAGVSQSPRYKVAKRGQDVALRCDPISGHVSLFWYQQALGQGPEFLTYFQNEAQLDKSGLPSDRFFAERPEGSVSTLKIQRTQQEDSAVYLCASSFSAGGNQPQHFGDGTRLSIL.